A selection of T cell receptor beta chains follows, all from one sample in a study of immune evolution from preneoplasia to lung adenocarcinoma. Only in-frame clones appear in the TCRdb table, and some are missing; sequencing was by immunoSEQ multiplex PCR. The sample shows around 5,000 clones, 88% of them seen only once. The sequenced sample consisted of FFPE invasive lung adenocarcinoma tissue. These receptors all come from a person in their fifties with lung adenocarcinoma. Both conserved end residues are part of each CDR3. Each record gives: CDR3 length, V gene, D gene, J gene, clone size, CDR3 DNA, CDR3 protein. D genes are given only for firm matches. A row's size may be missing; if present it is once, few, many or a size class.

length: 16
V: TRBV28
D: .
J: TRBJ2-3
size: .
DNA: TGTGCCAGCAGTCCCTCCTGGGGCCGCGGCACAGATACGCAGTATTTT
CDR3: CASSPSWGRGTDTQYF

length: 15
V: TRBV27
D: .
J: TRBJ2-7
size: once
DNA: TGTGCCAGCAGTGCCCGTCTAGCGACTAACTACGAGCAGTACTTC
CDR3: CASSARLATNYEQYF

length: 14
V: TRBV11-2
D: .
J: TRBJ1-1
size: .
DNA: TGTGCCAGCAGCTTTGGGCAGCTGAACACTGAAGCTTTCTTT
CDR3: CASSFGQLNTEAFF

length: 13
V: TRBV9
D: .
J: TRBJ1-2
size: once
DNA: TGTGCCAGCAGCGCGACAGTGAACTATGGCTACACCTTT
CDR3: CASSATVNYGYTF

length: 13
V: TRBV6-1
D: .
J: TRBJ1-1
size: few
DNA: TGTGCCAGCAGTGCCAGCTTGAACACTGAAGCTTTCTTT
CDR3: CASSASLNTEAFF

length: 12
V: TRBV29-1
D: TRBD1
J: TRBJ1-1
size: .
DNA: TGCAGCGTCGGACAGGTGCCCACTGAAGCTTTCTTT
CDR3: CSVGQVPTEAFF

length: 14
V: TRBV15
D: .
J: TRBJ2-3
size: few
DNA: TGTGCCACCAGCAGAAGGGGCGTCACAGATACGCAGTATTTT
CDR3: CATSRRGVTDTQYF

length: 14
V: TRBV5-6
D: .
J: TRBJ2-5
size: .
DNA: TGTGCCAGCAGCTTGGGGTGGGGCCAAGAGACCCAGTACTTC
CDR3: CASSLGWGQETQYF

length: 15
V: TRBV6-6
D: .
J: TRBJ2-3
size: .
DNA: TGTGCCAGCAGTTACTGGCGGGGCCCCACAGATACGCAGTATTTT
CDR3: CASSYWRGPTDTQYF

length: 15
V: TRBV6-5
D: .
J: TRBJ1-5
size: .
DNA: TGTGCCAGCAGTCCTACCGACGGATCCAATCAGCCCCAGCATTTT
CDR3: CASSPTDGSNQPQHF

length: 11
V: TRBV13
D: .
J: TRBJ1-3
size: large
DNA: TGTGCCAGCAGCTTAGGCCAGGGACCTGTTTTT
CDR3: CASSLGQGPVF

length: 12
V: TRBV28
D: .
J: TRBJ1-5
size: .
DNA: TGTGCCAGCAGGCAGGAACCTCAGCCCCAGCATTTT
CDR3: CASRQEPQPQHF

length: 16
V: TRBV13
D: TRBD2
J: TRBJ2-5
size: few
DNA: TGTGCCAGCAGCCCCCGTGGGACTAGCCCACAAGAGACCCAGTACTTC
CDR3: CASSPRGTSPQETQYF

length: 17
V: TRBV7-9
D: TRBD2
J: TRBJ2-6
size: .
DNA: TGTGCCAGCAGCAAGACTAGCGGGGTCTCTGGGGCCAACGTCCTGACTTTC
CDR3: CASSKTSGVSGANVLTF

length: 13
V: TRBV15
D: .
J: TRBJ1-2
size: .
DNA: TGTGCCACCAGCAGAGATTCTGGTTATGGCTACACCTTC
CDR3: CATSRDSGYGYTF

length: 15
V: TRBV9
D: TRBD1
J: TRBJ1-2
size: .
DNA: TGTGCCAGCAGCCAGACCGGGACAGGGGCAGGGGGCTACACCTTC
CDR3: CASSQTGTGAGGYTF

length: 19
V: TRBV15
D: TRBD2
J: TRBJ2-7
size: .
DNA: TGTGCCACCAGCAGCTCCCAGGGACTAGCGGGGACTACCACCTACGAGCAGTACTTC
CDR3: CATSSSQGLAGTTTYEQYF

length: 15
V: TRBV15
D: .
J: TRBJ1-1
size: .
DNA: TGTGCCACCAGCAGAGGCGAGGGGGATATAGCTGAAGCTTTCTTT
CDR3: CATSRGEGDIAEAFF

length: 15
V: TRBV28
D: TRBD1
J: TRBJ1-2
size: .
DNA: TGTGCCACCATCGCAGGGGGCGAACGCTACGTTGGCTACACCTTC
CDR3: CATIAGGERYVGYTF

length: 20
V: TRBV27
D: TRBD1
J: TRBJ2-7
size: .
DNA: TGTGCCAGCAGTTTTCGGTCCCGGGACAGGGGTCCTCAAAGCTCCTACGAGCAGTACTTC
CDR3: CASSFRSRDRGPQSSYEQYF

length: 16
V: TRBV27
D: TRBD1
J: TRBJ2-7
size: once
DNA: TGTGCCAGCGCCTTTACGTTCGGGACAGGGGGCCTCGAGCAGTACTTC
CDR3: CASAFTFGTGGLEQYF

length: 12
V: TRBV30
D: .
J: TRBJ2-5
size: .
DNA: TGTGCCTGGAGACCGACTGGAGAGACCCAGTACTTC
CDR3: CAWRPTGETQYF

length: 14
V: TRBV28
D: TRBD2
J: TRBJ2-7
size: .
DNA: TGTGCCAGCGACTCGGGAGGGGGTATCTACGAGCAGTACTTC
CDR3: CASDSGGGIYEQYF

length: 11
V: TRBV7-2
D: .
J: TRBJ2-1
size: .
DNA: TGTGCCAGCAGCTTATTGGAGGAGCAGTTCTTC
CDR3: CASSLLEEQFF

length: 13
V: TRBV6-5
D: .
J: TRBJ1-1
size: .
DNA: TGTGCCAGCAGAACAGGGTGGAACACTGAAGCTTTCTTT
CDR3: CASRTGWNTEAFF

length: 14
V: TRBV6-1
D: .
J: TRBJ2-6
size: .
DNA: TGTGCCCTGGAAGGGGGGACTGGGGCCAACGTCCTGACTTTC
CDR3: CALEGGTGANVLTF

length: 14
V: TRBV28
D: .
J: TRBJ1-4
size: .
DNA: TGTGCCGGCAGTGCAGACAGCTTCTTAGAAAAACTGTTTTTT
CDR3: CAGSADSFLEKLFF